This T cell receptor (beta chain) is from a study of blood T cell repertoires in COVID-19. The overall study: The origin of the acute and convalescent COVID-19 samples was the United States, Italy and Spain. From T cells, B-cell-depleted T cells, or PBMCs came the material, which was cDNA or gDNA.

Methods used by the authors: Nucleated cell number was recorded as an estimate derived from reference gene primer amplification. Only in-frame clones appear in the TCRdb table, and some are missing; sequencing was by immunoSEQ multiplex PCR. The DNA gave D and trimming, while V, J and clone size come from that table. This table holds 55,000 to 80,000 clones, around 83% found once. This CDR3 region has 14 residues. With 5 bases removed from V and 4 bases from J, the gap between germline ends came to 14 bases. CDR1 is LNHDA and CDR2 is SQIVND in the germline V gene (reference sequence). J is TRBJ1-1 and V is TRBV19, with D possibly TRBD1 on 6 matching bases. This clonotype was obtained from a man aged 45-65 years with active COVID-19. Sequenced sample: peripheral blood. The CDR3 reads CASSLQGRGTEAFF. The CDR3 bases are TGTGCCAGTAGTCTCCAGGGGCGAGGCACTGAAGCTTTCTTT.